These 26 T cell receptor beta chains share one sample of origin, sequenced in a study of cytomegalovirus exposure and HLA in healthy donors. Profiling relied on immunoSEQ multiplex PCR, and the TCRdb table lists in-frame clones only, not all of them. In the table there are 130,000 to 150,000 clones, 90% of which are singletons. Material: PBMCs. These receptors all come from a woman between 25 and 40 years old in good health and CMV-seropositive.

About this clone: The identical CDR3 is also encoded by other nucleotide sequences in the sample. The chain couples TRBV2 to TRBJ2-3; weak D call: TRBD2 (6 bases). This CDR3 has 14 residues. Trimming removed 6 bases from V and 0 bases from J, with 10 bases in between. CDR1 SNHLY and CDR2 FYNNEI come from the germline V gene. CDR3 sequence reads: CASRGTASTDTQYF. The DNA for the CDR3 is TGTGCCAGCAGAGGGACTGCTAGCACAGATACGCAGTATTTT.

The V and J genes are TRBV5-1 and TRBJ2-1, with TRBD2 matching 13 bases. The CDR3 totals 16 residues. Germline assignment: CDR1 SGHRS and CDR2 YFSETQ. J lost 9 bases, V lost 0 bases, and 6 bases had no gene match. In DNA, the CDR3 is TGCGCCAGCAGCTTGGCCGGTACTAGCGGGGGGGCTGAGCAGTTCTTC. Protein: CASSLAGTSGGAEQFF.

The V gene is TRBV5-6, the J gene TRBJ1-5; 8 bases match TRBD1. CDR1 SGHDT and CDR2 YYEEEE come from the germline V gene. This CDR3 contains 14 residues. J lost 7 bases, V lost 3 bases, and 6 bases had no gene match. The DNA of the CDR3 is TGTGCCAGCAGCTCCGACAGGGGAGGACAGCCCCAGCATTTT. It translates to CASSSDRGGQPQHF.

The chain employs TRBV5-8 and TRBJ2-2, with a possible D match to TRBD1 (5 bases). The CDR3 totals 15 residues. The germline V and J ends were trimmed by 2 bases and 3 bases, with 11 bases remaining between them. Germline CDR1 and CDR2: SGHTS and YDEGEE. The CDR3 region has the DNA TGTGCCAGCAGCTTCAGGCAGGGCTACACCGGGGAGCTGTTTTTT. Translation: CASSFRQGYTGELFF.

This clone was seen a single time. The chain recombines TRBV5-1 with TRBJ2-1; D is tentatively TRBD1 or TRBD2 (5 bases each). The germline V gene has CDR1 SGHRS and CDR2 YFSETQ. This CDR3 is 16 amino acids long. V was clipped by 4 bases and J by 3 bases, with 17 bases between them. The CDR3: CASSLGRRVGYNEQFF. CDR3 DNA: TGCGCCAGCAGCCTGGGGCGGCGGGTTGGCTACAATGAGCAGTTCTTC.

J is TRBJ2-1 and V is TRBV7-9; D gene ambiguous. V lost 5 bases to trimming and J lost 10 bases, with 15 bases between them. The CDR3 is 13 residues long. Germline V gene lookup returns CDR1 SEHNR and CDR2 FQNEAQ (reference sequence). CDR3 nucleotide sequence: TGTGCCAGCAGCACCGACGGCGGCCGGGAGCAGTTCTTC. It yields the protein CASSTDGGREQFF.

The chain uses TRBV27 and TRBJ1-5, with D uncertain. The V end was cut by 3 bases, the J end by 0 bases, with 9 bases between. The germline V gene has CDR1 MNHEY and CDR2 SMNVEV (reference sequence). CDR3 size: 15 residues. CDR3 DNA: TGTGCCAGCAGTTTGGGGAGAGATAGCAATCAGCCCCAGCATTTT. This sequence encodes CASSLGRDSNQPQHF.

The V and J genes are TRBV2 and TRBJ1-4; D ambiguous. The CDR3 has 15 residues. Trimming removed 1 base from V and 0 bases from J, with 6 bases in between. Germline V lookup: CDR1 SNHLY, CDR2 FYNNEI. CDR3 sequence (DNA): TGTGCCAGCAGTGAAGAAGCCACAACTAATGAAAAACTGTTTTTT. Translation gives CASSEEATTNEKLFF.

This clone has only one observation. The chain is built from TRBV29-1 and TRBJ1-3, with 8 positions matching TRBD1. Per the germline V gene, CDR1 is SQVTM and CDR2 is ANQGSEA. J gave up 9 bases and V 7 bases, and 8 bases lay outside the gene matches. There are 12 residues in the CDR3. In DNA, the CDR3 is TGCAGCGCCGGACAGGGAGATTCCACCATATATTTT. Residues: CSAGQGDSTIYF.

The gene calls are TRBV5-1 and TRBJ2-7, with D maybe TRBD2 (6 bases). V was pared by 4 bases and J by 6 bases, with 11 bases between. This CDR3 comprises 12 residues. CDR1 is SGHRS, CDR2 YFSETQ, per germline. In nucleotides, the CDR3 is TGCGCCAGCAGCCTAGGGAGGACCGAGCAGTACTTC. It encodes CASSLGRTEQYF.

The chain has TRBV5-4 and TRBJ2-3; 8 bases match TRBD2. J was trimmed by 0 bases and V by 1 base; bases with no gene match: 10. Germline V gene sequence: CDR1 SGHNT, CDR2 YYREEE (reference sequence). This CDR3 contains 18 residues. The CDR3 coding sequence is TGTGCCAGCAGCTTGTCACTAGCGGCGCTATCTAGCACAGATACGCAGTATTTT. Amino acids: CASSLSLAALSSTDTQYF. Complete variable domain (other parts from reference TRBV5-4 and TRBJ2-3): ETGVTQSPTHLIKTRGQQVTLRCSSQSGHNTVSWYQQALGQGPQFIFQYYREEENGRGNFPPRFSGLQFPNYSSELNVNALELDDSALYLCASSLSLAALSSTDTQYFGPGTRLTVL.

The chain recombines TRBV7-9 with TRBJ1-1, with D maybe TRBD1 (5 bases). Germline CDR1 SEHNR, CDR2 FQNEAQ (reference sequence). The V and J ends lost 5 bases and 2 bases respectively, with 12 bases between them. The CDR3 loop spans 14 amino acids. CDR3 in DNA: TGTGCCAGCAGCCCGGAAGGGGCCAACACTGAAGCTTTCTTT. Amino acid sequence: CASSPEGANTEAFF. Based on the CDR3 plus reference TRBV7-9 and TRBJ1-1, the full variable domain is DTGVSQNPRHKITKRGQNVTFRCDPISEHNRLYWYRQTLGQGPEFLTYFQNEAQLEKSRLLSDRFSAERPKGSFSTLEIQRTEQGDSAMYLCASSPEGANTEAFFGQGTRLTVV.

The rearrangement joins TRBV6-1 to TRBJ1-1; tentative D call: TRBD1 (5 bases). Germline CDR1 MNHNS, CDR2 SASEGT. The V and J ends lost 2 bases and 10 bases respectively, with 11 bases between them. The CDR3 runs 12 residues. CDR3 coding DNA: TGTGCCAGCAGTGAACAGGGCGCTCGAGCTTTCTTT. It codes for CASSEQGARAFF.

This clone was counted once. V and J are TRBV15 and TRBJ2-3; TRBD1 agrees at 7 bases. The germline V gene encodes CDR1 LNHNV and CDR2 YYDKDF (reference sequence). The CDR3 consists of 13 residues. Trimming at V came to 6 bases and at J to 6 bases, leaving 6 bases not matched to a gene. DNA of the CDR3: TGTGCCACCAGGACAGGGTCCATTGATACGCAGTATTTT. It translates to CATRTGSIDTQYF.

This clone was recorded a few times. This rearrangement joins TRBV13 to TRBJ2-7; D is possibly TRBD1 (6 bases). V was trimmed by 5 bases and J by 4 bases, leaving 15 bases between them. The germline CDR1 and CDR2 sequences are PRHDT and FYEKMQ (reference sequence). This CDR3 has 14 amino acids. CDR3 DNA: TGTGCCAGCAGCCCCTTGGACAGAGCGTACGAGCAGTACTTC. Protein sequence: CASSPLDRAYEQYF.

The CDR3 region has the DNA TGTGCCAGCAGCTTCGTAGCGGGGGTTTCCTACGAGCAGTACTTC. Its translation is CASSFVAGVSYEQYF. This sequence joins TRBV7-2 and TRBJ2-7; TRBD2 matches at 9 bases. CDR1 SGHTA and CDR2 FQGNSA come from the germline V gene. The CDR3 sequence is 15 residues long. V lost 3 bases to trimming and J lost 1 base; unmatched junction nucleotides: 4.

The genes are TRBV6-5 and TRBJ2-2, with D tentatively TRBD2 (5 bases). The V end was cut by 6 bases, the J end by 2 bases, with 10 bases between. Germline V gene data show CDR1 as MNHEY and CDR2 as SVGAGI. This CDR3 has 14 residues. CDR3 sequence: CASRSGINTGELFF. The CDR3 nucleotides read TGTGCCAGCAGATCCGGGATAAACACCGGGGAGCTGTTTTTT.

CDR3 sequence reads: CSVGGNSRETQYF. CDR3 DNA sequence: TGCAGCGTGGGGGGGAACTCCCGGGAGACCCAGTACTTC. The V and J genes are TRBV29-1 and TRBJ2-5, with 7 bases fitting TRBD2. The CDR3 length is 13 residues. The V gene's germline CDR1 is SQVTM and CDR2 ANQGSEA. The trim removed 6 bases at V and 5 bases at J, leaving 9 bases unmatched.

The chain uses TRBV4-1 and TRBJ1-5; tentatively, D is TRBD1 (5 bases). V lost 3 bases to trimming and J lost 2 bases, with 14 bases between them. The germline V gene has CDR1 MGHRA and CDR2 YSYEKL. The CDR3 length is 16 residues. The DNA of the CDR3 is TGCGCCAGCAGCCAGGGGGGGGGTTTGGGCAATCAGCCCCAGCATTTT. It yields the protein CASSQGGGLGNQPQHF.

The sample holds a few counts of this clone. The chain has TRBV2 and TRBJ1-6, with 8 nucleotides matching TRBD1. There are 16 residues in the CDR3. Looked up from germline, CDR1 is SNHLY and CDR2 is FYNNEI. The trim removed 6 bases at V and 11 bases at J, leaving 15 bases unmatched. The CDR3 nucleotides are TGTGCCAGCAGCAGGGAGAGGGACAGGAGATGGGCACCCCTCCACTTT. Protein product: CASSRERDRRWAPLHF.

J is TRBJ1-3 and V is TRBV4-1; 8 bases are a match to TRBD1. V lost 3 bases, J lost 5 bases, and 21 bases stayed unmatched. Germline V gene data show CDR1 as MGHRA and CDR2 as YSYEKL. The CDR3 is 20 residues long. CDR3 in amino acids: CASSHPSRWDRLEERNTIYF. CDR3 DNA: TGCGCCAGCAGCCACCCCTCGCGGTGGGACAGGTTGGAGGAACGAAACACCATATATTTT.

This clone was observed once. This sequence joins TRBV5-1 and TRBJ2-1, with 11 bases fitting TRBD1. The trim removed 6 bases at V and 8 bases at J, leaving 7 bases unmatched. CDR3 length: 14 amino acids. Germline V gene sequence: CDR1 SGHRS, CDR2 YFSETQ. The CDR3, as DNA: TGCGCCAGCATCCGGGACAGGGGGTGGGATGAGCAGTTCTTC. Protein product: CASIRDRGWDEQFF.

This sequence joins TRBV6-1 and TRBJ1-3; 8 positions agree with TRBD1. The CDR3 has 16 residues. Germline CDR1 is MNHNS and CDR2 is SASEGT. V lost 2 bases, J lost 2 bases, and 5 bases stayed unmatched. The CDR3 spells CASSEPGQGAGNTIYF. The CDR3 DNA sequence: TGTGCCAGCAGTGAACCCGGACAGGGAGCTGGAAACACCATATATTTT.

On this clone: The sample carries other DNA sequences with the same CDR3. The rearrangement links TRBV5-1 to TRBJ1-2, with D perhaps TRBD1 (5 bases). There are 13 residues in the CDR3. Germline CDR1 SGHRS, CDR2 YFSETQ. V was pared by 0 bases and J by 2 bases, with 5 bases between. For the CDR3, the DNA is TGCGCCAGCAGCTTGGGACAGAACTATGGCTACACCTTC. Residues: CASSLGQNYGYTF.

CDR3 nucleotide sequence: TGTGCCAGCAGCTTGACAGGGTCAAGCTTCGGGACTGAAGCTTTCTTT. Protein sequence: CASSLTGSSFGTEAFF. The chain carries TRBV7-8 and TRBJ1-1, with 7 bases identical to TRBD1. The CDR3 consists of 16 residues. With 3 bases clipped from V and 5 bases from J, the junction kept 12 bases outside the gene matches. The germline gives CDR1 SGHVS, CDR2 FQNEAQ.

The V call is TRBV6-5, the J call TRBJ2-3; the D gene is possibly TRBD2 (7 bases). The CDR3 runs 15 residues. The germline CDR1 and CDR2 sequences are MNHEY and SVGAGI. Trimming cost V 0 bases and J 4 bases, with 11 bases left between them. The CDR3: CASSYSGGAADTQYF. The CDR3 nucleotides are TGTGCCAGCAGTTACTCGGGGGGGGCGGCAGATACGCAGTATTTT.